The rows below give T cell receptor beta chains drawn from one sample of a study of shared clonotypes between healthy human individuals. Data came from immunoSEQ multiplex PCR; TCRdb stores just in-frame clones and leaves some out. The sample lists some 630,000 clones, 90% to 97% occurring once. The sample was naive CD8+ T cells sorted from blood. The origin of the receptors is a woman between 25 and 40 years old in good health. Each CDR3 is given with its conserved first and last residue. A D gene is named only where the DNA matches it firmly. For some rows the clone size is stated as once, few or many, or as a class when expanded; others skip it.

TGTGCCTGGGGACAGGGCTCCTACGAGCAGTACTTC | CAWGQGSYEQYF | - | TRBV30 | 12 | TRBD1 | TRBJ2-7
TGTGCCAGCAGCTTGTTCCGACAGAGCTACGAGCAGTACTTC | CASSLFRQSYEQYF | - | TRBV5-5 | 14 | - | TRBJ2-7
TGTGCCAGTAAGGGACGGAGCTCCTACGAGCAGTACTTC | CASKGRSSYEQYF | - | TRBV19 | 13 | - | TRBJ2-7
TGTGCCAGCAGTGAAGGCCAGGATAACTATGGCTACACCTTC | CASSEGQDNYGYTF | - | TRBV2 | 14 | - | TRBJ1-2
TGTGCCAGCAGTTTTCAGGGGGCGAACACTGAAGCTTTCTTT | CASSFQGANTEAFF | - | TRBV27 | 14 | TRBD1 | TRBJ1-1
TGTGCCAGCACCAACGGGGCGAAGCCTGAGCAGTACTTC | CASTNGAKPEQYF | - | TRBV5-8 | 13 | - | TRBJ2-7
TGCGCCAGCAGTGTTTGTCTTGATTCTGCGAACACCGGGGAGCTGTTTTTT | CASSVCLDSANTGELFF | - | TRBV10-1 | 17 | - | TRBJ2-2
TGCAGCGCCGGGACAGGGGTTGGCGAGCAGTACTTC | CSAGTGVGEQYF | - | TRBV29-1 | 12 | TRBD1 | TRBJ2-7
TGTGCCAGCAGCCGGTCAGTTGGGGACAGCACCTACGAGCAGTACTTC | CASSRSVGDSTYEQYF | - | TRBV27 | 16 | TRBD1 | TRBJ2-7
TGTGCCAGCAGTTTGGGACAGGGGAACACTGAAGCTTTCTTT | CASSLGQGNTEAFF | - | TRBV28 | 14 | TRBD1 | TRBJ1-1
TGTGCCAGCAGCGGGGGGACTAGCGGGACAGTGGAGCAGTTCTTC | CASSGGTSGTVEQFF | - | TRBV5-6 | 15 | TRBD2 | TRBJ2-1
TGTGCCAGCAGCTTACCGCGGGCCTCCTACAATGAGCAGTTCTTC | CASSLPRASYNEQFF | - | TRBV7-9 | 15 | - | TRBJ2-1
TGCAGCGTCGAGACGTCGTACGAGCAGTACTTC | CSVETSYEQYF | - | TRBV29-1 | 11 | - | TRBJ2-7
TGTGCCAGCAGCCGGGACGGAAAAGAAGCTAATGAAAAACTGTTTTTT | CASSRDGKEANEKLFF | - | TRBV4-2 | 16 | - | TRBJ1-4
TGTGCCAGCCAGGGACTAGCGGGAGTTGGAGAGCAGTTCTTC | CASQGLAGVGEQFF | - | TRBV2 | 14 | TRBD2 | TRBJ2-1
TGTGCCAGCAGAGTTCCGGGATCGTTGGAAGTGTTTTTT | CASRVPGSLEVFF | - | TRBV28 | 13 | - | TRBJ1-4
TGCAGCGTTAGTTTTTGGGTCTCTGGGGCCAACGTCCTGACTTTC | CSVSFWVSGANVLTF | - | TRBV29-1 | 15 | - | TRBJ2-6
TGTGCCAGCAGTCTAGGACCGGGACAGCAAAGCAGGGAGCAGTACTTC | CASSLGPGQQSREQYF | once | TRBV28 | 16 | TRBD1 | TRBJ2-7
TGTGCCAGCAGCTCGGGACGAAGCTCCTACAATGAGCAGTTCTTC | CASSSGRSSYNEQFF | once | TRBV13 | 15 | - | TRBJ2-1
TGCGCCAGCGGGTATAGCATCGGTCCAGATACGCAGTATTTT | CASGYSIGPDTQYF | - | TRBV5-1 | 14 | - | TRBJ2-3
TGTGCCAGCAGCCCGAGCCCTACTTCTTACAATGAGCAGTTCTTC | CASSPSPTSYNEQFF | - | TRBV5-4 | 15 | - | TRBJ2-1
TGTGCCAGCAGCTTAGAGGTCGGCACAGATACGCAGTATTTT | CASSLEVGTDTQYF | - | TRBV7-6 | 14 | - | TRBJ2-3
TGTGCCAGCAGTGACTATGGCTACACCTTC | CASSDYGYTF | - | TRBV2 | 10 | - | TRBJ1-2
TGTGCCAGCAGTTTCCAGCGGGAGGGCCCTAATACGCAGTATTTT | CASSFQREGPNTQYF | - | TRBV28 | 15 | TRBD2 | TRBJ2-3
TGCAGCGTTGAATACGAGGACTACGACTCAGGCTACACCTTC | CSVEYEDYDSGYTF | - | TRBV29-1 | 14 | - | TRBJ1-2
TGTGCCACCAGCATAGGAGATCAGCCCCAGCATTTT | CATSIGDQPQHF | - | TRBV15 | 12 | - | TRBJ1-5
TGTGCCAGTAGTCCCCGGAGGGTCGGCGCCTACGAGCAGTACTTC | CASSPRRVGAYEQYF | - | TRBV19 | 15 | - | TRBJ2-7
TGTGCCAGCAGCTACGACGGAGCTGGAAACACCATATATTTT | CASSYDGAGNTIYF | - | TRBV5-4 | 14 | - | TRBJ1-3
TGCGCCAGCAGCCATAATTGGGGGGCCCTCTACGAGCAGTACTTC | CASSHNWGALYEQYF | - | TRBV4-1 | 15 | - | TRBJ2-7
TGTGCCAGCACTATCTCCGGAGGACAGCCCAATTCACCCCTCCACTTT | CASTISGGQPNSPLHF | - | TRBV28 | 16 | - | TRBJ1-6
TGCGCCAGCAGCTTGGACCCGACAGGGGGCACTGAAGCTTTCTTT | CASSLDPTGGTEAFF | - | TRBV5-1 | 15 | TRBD1 | TRBJ1-1